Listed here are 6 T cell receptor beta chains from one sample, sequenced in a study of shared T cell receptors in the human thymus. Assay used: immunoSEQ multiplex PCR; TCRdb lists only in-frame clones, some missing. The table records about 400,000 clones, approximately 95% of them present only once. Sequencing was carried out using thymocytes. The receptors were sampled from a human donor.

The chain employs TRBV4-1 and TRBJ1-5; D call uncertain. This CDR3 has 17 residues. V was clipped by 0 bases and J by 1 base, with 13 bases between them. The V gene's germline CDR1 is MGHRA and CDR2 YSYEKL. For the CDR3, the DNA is TGCGCCAGCAGCCAAGATGTCCCCGGGCTGAGCAATCAGCCCCAGCATTTT. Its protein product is CASSQDVPGLSNQPQHF.

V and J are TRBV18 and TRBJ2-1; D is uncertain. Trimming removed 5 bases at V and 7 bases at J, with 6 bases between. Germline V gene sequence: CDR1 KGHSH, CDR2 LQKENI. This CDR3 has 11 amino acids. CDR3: CASSGLNEQFF. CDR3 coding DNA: TGTGCCAGCTCAGGCCTTAATGAGCAGTTCTTC.

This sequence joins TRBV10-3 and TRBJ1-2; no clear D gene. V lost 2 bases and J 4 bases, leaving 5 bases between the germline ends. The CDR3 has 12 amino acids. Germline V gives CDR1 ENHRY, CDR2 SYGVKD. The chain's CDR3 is CAISEGIYGYTF. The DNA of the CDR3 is TGTGCCATCAGTGAGGGGATCTATGGCTACACCTTC.

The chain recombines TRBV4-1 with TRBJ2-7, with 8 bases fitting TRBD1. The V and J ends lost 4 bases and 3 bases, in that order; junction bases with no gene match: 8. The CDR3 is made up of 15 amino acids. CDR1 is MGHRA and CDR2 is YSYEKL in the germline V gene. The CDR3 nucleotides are TGCGCCAGCAGCCCCTGGACAGGGAGACACTACGAGCAGTACTTC. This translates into CASSPWTGRHYEQYF.

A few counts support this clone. The CDR3 nucleotides read TGTGCCAGCAGTTTATCGGGCCTTTCTCCGTACGAGCAGTACTTC. Its translation: CASSLSGLSPYEQYF. The chain recombines TRBV27 with TRBJ2-7; D remains ambiguous. Per the germline V gene, CDR1 is MNHEY and CDR2 is SMNVEV (reference sequence). The V end was cut by 0 bases, the J end by 4 bases, with 13 bases between. The CDR3 totals 15 residues.

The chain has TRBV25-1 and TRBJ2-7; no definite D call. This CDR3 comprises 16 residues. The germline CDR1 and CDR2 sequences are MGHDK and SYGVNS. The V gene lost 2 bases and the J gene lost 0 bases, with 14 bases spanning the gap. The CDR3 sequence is CASSEGVGSSSYEQYF. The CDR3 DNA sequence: TGTGCCAGCAGTGAAGGGGTCGGGTCCAGCTCCTACGAGCAGTACTTC.